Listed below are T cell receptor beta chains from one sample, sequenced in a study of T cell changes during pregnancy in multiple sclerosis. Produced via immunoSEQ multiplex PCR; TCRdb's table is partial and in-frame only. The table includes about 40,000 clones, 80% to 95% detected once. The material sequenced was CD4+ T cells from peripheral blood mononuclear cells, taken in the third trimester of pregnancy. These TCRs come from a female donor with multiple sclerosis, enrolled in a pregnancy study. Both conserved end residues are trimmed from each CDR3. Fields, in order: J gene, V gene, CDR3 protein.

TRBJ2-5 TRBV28 ATDRVEETQY
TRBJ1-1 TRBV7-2 ASSLDGGPEAF
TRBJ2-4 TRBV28 ASRRTGERAKNIQY
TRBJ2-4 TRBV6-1 ASILQGISTDIQY
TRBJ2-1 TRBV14 ASGPLAGLGNEQF
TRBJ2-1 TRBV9 ASTGTSGSPGNEQF
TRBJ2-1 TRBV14 ASSQRLAGSEQF
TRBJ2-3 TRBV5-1 ASSLPVAGRTQY
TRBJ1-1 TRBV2 ASSQETEAF
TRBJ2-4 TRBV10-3 AISDAGRDIQY
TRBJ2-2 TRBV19 ASRSGGRTGELF
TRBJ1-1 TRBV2 ASSQGRRNTEAF
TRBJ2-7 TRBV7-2 ASSLGARGREQY
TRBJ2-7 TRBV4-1 ASGRGGSYEQY
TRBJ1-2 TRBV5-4 ASSLEHRGDGYT
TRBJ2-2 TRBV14 ASSQDIAGTGELF
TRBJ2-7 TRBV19 ASSNSRGGITYEQY
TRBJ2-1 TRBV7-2 ASSQTGLAGGFGEQF
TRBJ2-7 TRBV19 ASSGGRGSGRAGGRYEQY
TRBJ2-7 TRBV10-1 ASSDVGLTGTYEQY
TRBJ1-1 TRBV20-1 SARDHTEAF
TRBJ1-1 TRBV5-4 ASPRWATEAF
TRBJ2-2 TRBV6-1 ASRVTLAGTGELF
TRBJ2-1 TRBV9 ASSYPGTGSEQF
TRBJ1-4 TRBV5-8 ASSLGQGGSNEKLF
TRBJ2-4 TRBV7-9 ASSLWIGGQGDIQY
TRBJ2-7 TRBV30 AWSVRPPGRVNEQY
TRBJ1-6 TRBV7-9 ASSLSRGYYNSPLH
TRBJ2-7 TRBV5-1 ASSLAYSSSYEQY
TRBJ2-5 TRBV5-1 ASSLSRAQETQY
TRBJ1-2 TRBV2 ASSEAPSQGHYGYT
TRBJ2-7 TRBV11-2 ASSSRPGFGSEH
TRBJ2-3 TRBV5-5 ASSFGTVRLGFSDTQY
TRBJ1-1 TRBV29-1 SVRRIPEGGEAF
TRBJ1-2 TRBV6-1 ASSSRGGSNYGYT
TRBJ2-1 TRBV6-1 ASRETSVAYNEQF
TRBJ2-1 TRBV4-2 ASSQEAGGYNEQF
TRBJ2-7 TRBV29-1 SANQEATGEQY
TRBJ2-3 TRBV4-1 ASSQTGTSGTDTQY
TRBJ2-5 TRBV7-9 ASSFGGRAAEETQY
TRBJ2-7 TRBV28 ASIPPPGTGNYEQY
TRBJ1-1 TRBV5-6 ASSYRGTSTLDEAF
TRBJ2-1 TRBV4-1 ASSLGGTSGRNYNEQF
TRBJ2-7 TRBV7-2 ASSQVISTGEQY
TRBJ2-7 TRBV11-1 ASSQGLAGEGYEQY
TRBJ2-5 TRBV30 AHNRGRTQY
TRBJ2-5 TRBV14 ASSQDSGSGETQY
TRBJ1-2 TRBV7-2 ASSLTAGGQGYT
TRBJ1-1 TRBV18 ASSPQVGGRIGTEAF
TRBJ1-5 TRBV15 ATSRAGQNQPQH
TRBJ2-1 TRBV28 ASRWEGGSYNEQF
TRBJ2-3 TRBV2 ASRWVAGVADTQY
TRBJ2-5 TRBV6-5 ASSYRTGDPQY
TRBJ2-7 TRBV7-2 ASSLRSSGSYEQY
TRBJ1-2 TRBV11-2 ASSPLQGPYGYT
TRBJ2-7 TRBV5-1 ASSSRQDPSYEQY
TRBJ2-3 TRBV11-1 ASSLARGDTQY
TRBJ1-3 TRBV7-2 ASSVDRGSGNTIY
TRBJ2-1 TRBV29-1 SGSLSGGSYNEQF
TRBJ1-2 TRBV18 ASQTGTGGPYGYT